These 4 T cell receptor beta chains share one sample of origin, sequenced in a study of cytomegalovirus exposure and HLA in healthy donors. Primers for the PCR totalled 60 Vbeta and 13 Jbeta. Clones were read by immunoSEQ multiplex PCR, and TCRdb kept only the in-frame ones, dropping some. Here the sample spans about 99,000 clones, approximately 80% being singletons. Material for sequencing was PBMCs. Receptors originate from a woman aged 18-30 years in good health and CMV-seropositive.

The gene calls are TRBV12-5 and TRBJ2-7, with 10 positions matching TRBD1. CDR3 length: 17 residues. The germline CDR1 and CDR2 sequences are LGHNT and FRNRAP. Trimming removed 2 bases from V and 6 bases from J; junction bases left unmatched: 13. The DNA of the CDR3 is TGTGCTAGTGGTTTGACCCCGACCGGGACAGGGGTTTCCGAGCAGTACTTC. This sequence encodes CASGLTPTGTGVSEQYF.

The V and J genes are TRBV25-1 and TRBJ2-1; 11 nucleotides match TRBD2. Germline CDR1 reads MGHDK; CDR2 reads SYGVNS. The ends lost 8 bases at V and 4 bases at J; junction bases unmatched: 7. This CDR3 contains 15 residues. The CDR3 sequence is CASLAGGRPYNEQFF. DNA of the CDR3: TGTGCCAGCCTAGCGGGAGGCCGCCCTTACAATGAGCAGTTCTTC.

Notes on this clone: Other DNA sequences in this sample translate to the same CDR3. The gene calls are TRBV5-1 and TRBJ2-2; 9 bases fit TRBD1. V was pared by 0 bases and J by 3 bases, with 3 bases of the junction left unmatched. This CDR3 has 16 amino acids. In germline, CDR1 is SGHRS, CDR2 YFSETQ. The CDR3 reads CASSLVQGADTGELFF. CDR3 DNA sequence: TGCGCCAGCAGCTTGGTACAGGGGGCTGACACCGGGGAGCTGTTTTTT.

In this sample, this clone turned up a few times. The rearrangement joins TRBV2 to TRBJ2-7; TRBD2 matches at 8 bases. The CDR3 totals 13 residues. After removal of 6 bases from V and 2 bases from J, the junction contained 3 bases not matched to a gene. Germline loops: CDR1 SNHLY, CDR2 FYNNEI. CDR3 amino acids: CASRLADPYEQYF. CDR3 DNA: TGTGCCAGCAGACTAGCGGACCCCTACGAGCAGTACTTC. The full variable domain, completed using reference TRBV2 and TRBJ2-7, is EPEVTQTPSHQVTQMGQEVILRCVPISNHLYFYWYRQILGQKVEFLVSFYNNEISEKSEIFDDQFSVERPDGSNFTLKIRSTKLEDSAMYFCASRLADPYEQYFGPGTRLTVT.